Below are 7 T cell receptor beta chains sequenced from a single sample in a study of regulatory T cells in long-lasting Graves disease. Arm-PCR of CDR3 regions with iRepertoire HTBI primers generated TCR beta libraries. TCRdb itself ran the multiplex PCR reads through MiXCR, one entry per CDR3 protein. The table has 350,000 to 450,000 distinct CDR3 sequences, around 20% seen once. Time point defined: persistent/refractory GD, antithyroid drugs over 5 years with positive TRAb. There was RNA extracted from PBMCs, and the TCR library was made from it. Source: peripheral blood mononuclear cells (PBMCs), taken when the disease was refractory, from a patient treated with antithyroid drugs. Receptor source: a female donor with Graves disease.

About this clonotype: A much larger clonotype is one base distant, so this may be a read error. This chain joins TRBV30 and TRBJ2-7; D tentatively reads TRBD1 or TRBD2 (5 bases each). Germline CDR1 reads GTSNPN; CDR2 reads SVGIG (reference sequence). This CDR3 is 13 amino acids long. CDR3 in amino acids: CARSAVRGSEQYF. The CDR3 region has the DNA TGTGCCCGGAGCGCCGTGAGGGGTTCCGAGCAGTACTTC. Full variable domain (missing parts from reference TRBV30 and TRBJ2-7): SQTIHQWPATLVQPVGSPLSLECTVEGTSNPNLYWYRQAAGRGLQLLFYSVGIGQISSEVPQNLSASRPQDRQFILSSKKLLLSDSGFYLCARSAVRGSEQYFGPGTRLTVT.

The genes are TRBV29-1 and TRBJ1-1; possible D gene TRBD1, 6 bases. V dropped 1 base and J dropped 1 base, with 10 bases sitting between them. This CDR3 is 14 amino acids long. Looked up from germline, CDR1 is SQVTM and CDR2 is ANQGSEA. CDR3 protein: CSVEGTGTNTEAFF. The CDR3 DNA reads as TGCAGCGTTGAAGGAACAGGGACGAACACTGAAGCTTTCTTT.

This chain joins TRBV24-1 and TRBJ2-3; 10 bases are a match to TRBD2. The CDR3 loop spans 16 amino acids. Germline CDR1 reads KGHDR; CDR2 reads SFDVKD. V was clipped by 2 bases and J by 4 bases; unmatched bases: 5. The CDR3 nucleotides read TGTGCCACCAGTGATTCCCTAGCGGGAGTAGCAGATACGCAGTATTTT. It yields the protein CATSDSLAGVADTQYF.

This rearrangement joins TRBV12-3 or TRBV12-4 to TRBJ1-4; 9 bases align to TRBD1. The CDR3 contains 14 residues. The V gene end was trimmed by 6 bases and the J gene end by 8 bases; junction bases not matched to a gene: 7. CDR3 DNA sequence: TGTGCCAGCAGCCATGGGACAGGGACGGAAAAACTGTTTTTT. Its translation is CASSHGTGTEKLFF.

In its sample, this clonotype was seen many times. The chain uses TRBV7-9 and TRBJ1-5; 8 bases fit TRBD1. V gave up 6 bases and J gave up 0 bases; unmatched junction bases: 4. Per germline, CDR1 SEHNR and CDR2 FQNEAQ (reference sequence). This CDR3 region has 15 residues. This CDR3 reads CASSGTGGSNQPQHF. The DNA of the CDR3 is TGTGCCAGCAGTGGAACAGGGGGTAGCAATCAGCCCCAGCATTTT.

The rearrangement joins TRBV18 to TRBJ2-3, with TRBD2 matching over 7 bases. With V trimmed by 4 bases and J by 4 bases, 2 bases remained unmatched. CDR1 is KGHSH, CDR2 LQKENI, per germline. The CDR3 loop spans 13 amino acids. In DNA form, the CDR3 reads TGTGCCAGCTCACGCACTAGCGCAGATACGCAGTATTTT. Protein product: CASSRTSADTQYF.

This clonotype was recorded many times. J is TRBJ2-7 and V is TRBV7-2; D is ambiguous. Trimming took 3 bases from V and 3 from J, leaving 12 bases between them. The CDR3 has 14 amino acids. Germline-derived CDR1 and CDR2 are SGHTA and FQGNSA. Written as DNA, the CDR3 is TGTGCCAGCAGCTTGGGTAGGGCCAACTACGAGCAGTACTTC. Translating it yields CASSLGRANYEQYF. Using reference TRBV7-2 and TRBJ2-7 for the parts outside the CDR3, the full variable domain is GAGVSQSPSNKVTEKGKDVELRCDPISGHTALYWYRQSLGQGLEFLIYFQGNSAPDKSGLPSDRFSAERTGGSVSTLTIQRTQQEDSAVYLCASSLGRANYEQYFGPGTRLTVT.